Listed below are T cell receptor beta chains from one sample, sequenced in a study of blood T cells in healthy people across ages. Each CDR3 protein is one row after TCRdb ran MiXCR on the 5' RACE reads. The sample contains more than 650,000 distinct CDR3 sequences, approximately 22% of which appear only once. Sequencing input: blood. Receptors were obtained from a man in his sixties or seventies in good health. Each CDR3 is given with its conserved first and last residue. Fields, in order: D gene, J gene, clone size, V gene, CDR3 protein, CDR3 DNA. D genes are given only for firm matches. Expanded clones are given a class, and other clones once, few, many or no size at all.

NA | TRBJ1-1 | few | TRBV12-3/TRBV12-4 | CASSPTTEMDTEAFF | TGTGCCAGCAGTCCTACGACAGAGATGGACACTGAAGCTTTCTTT
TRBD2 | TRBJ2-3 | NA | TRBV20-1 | CSARDSGKLTSTDTQYF | TGCAGTGCTAGAGATAGCGGGAAGCTTACTAGCACAGATACGCAGTATTTT
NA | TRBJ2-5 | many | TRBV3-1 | CASSYSVETQYF | TGTGCCAGCAGCTATAGTGTGGAGACCCAGTACTTC
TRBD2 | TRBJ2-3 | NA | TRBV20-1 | CSARGGLAGGNTDTQYF | TGCAGTGCTAGAGGGGGACTAGCGGGAGGTAACACAGATACGCAGTATTTT
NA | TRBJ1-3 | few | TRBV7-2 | CASSPTDRRNTIYF | TGTGCCAGCAGCCCTACCGACCGTAGAAACACCATATATTTT
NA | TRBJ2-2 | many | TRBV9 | CASSVGRARNTGELFF | TGTGCCAGCAGCGTAGGGAGGGCCAGGAACACCGGGGAGCTGTTTTTT
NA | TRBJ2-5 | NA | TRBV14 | CASSQRVVETQYF | TGTGCCAGCAGCCAAAGAGTGGTGGAGACCCAGTACTTC
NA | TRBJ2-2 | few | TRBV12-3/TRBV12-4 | CASSRTGIAGELFF | TGTGCCAGCAGTCGAACAGGGATTGCCGGGGAGCTGTTTTTT
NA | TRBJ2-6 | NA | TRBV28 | CASSWGAGNSGANVLTF | TGTGCCAGCAGTTGGGGGGCAGGGAACTCTGGGGCCAACGTCCTGACTTTC
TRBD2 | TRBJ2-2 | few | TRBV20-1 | CSAGHGLAGSAGELFF | TGCAGTGCTGGCCATGGGCTAGCGGGTAGCGCCGGGGAGCTGTTTTTT
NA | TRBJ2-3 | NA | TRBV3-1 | CASSQAGAGTTDTQYF | TGTGCCAGCAGCCAAGCGGGGGCTGGCACCACAGATACGCAGTATTTT
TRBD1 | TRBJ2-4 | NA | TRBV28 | CASSPYRGQARKNIQYF | TGTGCCAGCAGTCCCTACCGTGGACAGGCCCGCAAAAACATTCAGTACTTC
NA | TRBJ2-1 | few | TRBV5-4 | CASSSPRAEQFF | TGTGCCAGCAGCTCACCACGGGCTGAGCAGTTCTTC
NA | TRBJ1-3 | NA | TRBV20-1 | CSASRQVVGFSGNTIYF | TGCAGTGCTTCTCGCCAGGTCGTAGGCTTCTCTGGAAACACCATATATTTT
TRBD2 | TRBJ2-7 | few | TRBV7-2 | CASSSGTSGFYEQYF | TGTGCCAGCAGCTCTGGGACTAGCGGCTTCTACGAGCAGTACTTC
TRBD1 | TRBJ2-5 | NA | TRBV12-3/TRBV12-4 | CASSLARQGQETQYF | TGTGCCAGCAGTTTAGCGCGACAGGGACAAGAGACCCAGTACTTC
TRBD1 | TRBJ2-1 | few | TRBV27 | CASSRDRVWDEQFF | TGTGCCAGCAGCCGGGACAGGGTTTGGGATGAGCAGTTCTTC
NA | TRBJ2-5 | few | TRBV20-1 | CSATRTQETQYF | TGCAGTGCTACTCGAACTCAAGAGACCCAGTACTTC